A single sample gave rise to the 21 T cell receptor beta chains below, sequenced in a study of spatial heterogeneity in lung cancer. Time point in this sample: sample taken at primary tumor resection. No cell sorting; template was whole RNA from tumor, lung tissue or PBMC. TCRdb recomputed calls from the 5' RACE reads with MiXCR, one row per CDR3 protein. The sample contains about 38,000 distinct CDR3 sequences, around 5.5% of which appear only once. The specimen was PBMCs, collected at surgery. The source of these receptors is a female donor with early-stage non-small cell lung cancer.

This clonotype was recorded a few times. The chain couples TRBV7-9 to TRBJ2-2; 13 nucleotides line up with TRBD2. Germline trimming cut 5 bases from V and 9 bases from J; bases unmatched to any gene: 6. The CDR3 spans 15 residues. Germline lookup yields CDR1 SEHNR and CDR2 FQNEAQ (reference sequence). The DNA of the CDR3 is TGTGCCAGCAGCCCGACTAGCGGGAGGTATCGGGAGCTGTTTTTT. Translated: CASSPTSGRYRELFF.

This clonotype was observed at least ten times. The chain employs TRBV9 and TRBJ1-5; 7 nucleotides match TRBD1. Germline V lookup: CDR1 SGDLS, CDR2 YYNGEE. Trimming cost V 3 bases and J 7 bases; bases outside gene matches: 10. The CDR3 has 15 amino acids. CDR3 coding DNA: TGTGCCAGCAGCGCCCTGGGCTCACAGGGGCAGCCCCAGCATTTT. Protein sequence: CASSALGSQGQPQHF.

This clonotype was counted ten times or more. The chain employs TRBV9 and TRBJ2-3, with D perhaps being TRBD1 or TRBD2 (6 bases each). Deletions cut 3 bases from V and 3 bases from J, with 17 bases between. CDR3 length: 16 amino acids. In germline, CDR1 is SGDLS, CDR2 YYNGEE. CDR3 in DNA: TGTGCCAGCAGCGCAAAGAGGGGGGCGGAAACAGATACGCAGTATTTT. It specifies CASSAKRGAETDTQYF.

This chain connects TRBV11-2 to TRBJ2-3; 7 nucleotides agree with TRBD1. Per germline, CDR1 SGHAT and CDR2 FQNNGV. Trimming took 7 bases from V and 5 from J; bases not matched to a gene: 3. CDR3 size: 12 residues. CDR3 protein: CASTHRGDTQYF. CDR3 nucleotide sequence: TGTGCCAGCACCCACAGGGGAGATACGCAGTATTTT.

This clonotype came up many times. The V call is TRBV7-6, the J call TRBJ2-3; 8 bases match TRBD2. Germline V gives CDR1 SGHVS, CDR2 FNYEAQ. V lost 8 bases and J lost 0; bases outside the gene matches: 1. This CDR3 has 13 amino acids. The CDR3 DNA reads TGTGCCAGCTCGGGGGGGAGCACAGATACGCAGTATTTT. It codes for CASSGGSTDTQYF.

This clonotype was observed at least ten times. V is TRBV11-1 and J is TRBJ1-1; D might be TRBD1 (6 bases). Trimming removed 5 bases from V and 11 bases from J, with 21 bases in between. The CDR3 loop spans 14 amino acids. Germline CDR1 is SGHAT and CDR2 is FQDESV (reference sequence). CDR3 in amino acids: CASSLGRGVGMAFF. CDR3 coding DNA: TGTGCCAGCAGCCTCGGTAGGGGGGTTGGTATGGCTTTCTTT.

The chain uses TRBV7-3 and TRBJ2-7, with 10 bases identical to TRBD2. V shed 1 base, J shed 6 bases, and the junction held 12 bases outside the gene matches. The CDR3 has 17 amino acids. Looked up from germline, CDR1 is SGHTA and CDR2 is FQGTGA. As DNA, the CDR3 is TGTGCCAGCAGCTTAAATCCCCTTAGCGGGGGGTCTTCCGAGCAGTACTTC. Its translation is CASSLNPLSGGSSEQYF.

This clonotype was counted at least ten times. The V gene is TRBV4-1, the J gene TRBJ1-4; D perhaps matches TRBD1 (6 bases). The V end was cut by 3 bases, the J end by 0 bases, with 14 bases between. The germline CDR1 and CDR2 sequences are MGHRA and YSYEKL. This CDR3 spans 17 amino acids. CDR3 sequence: CASSQGAAPTTNEKLFF. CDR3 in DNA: TGCGCCAGCAGCCAGGGGGCGGCCCCTACAACTAATGAAAAACTGTTTTTT.

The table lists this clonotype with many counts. The CDR3 DNA reads as TGCAGCGTTAAGCTGGGGACAGCACAAGAGACCCAGTACTTC. It translates to CSVKLGTAQETQYF. This chain connects TRBV29-1 to TRBJ2-5; 7 bases fit TRBD1. The germline V gene encodes CDR1 SQVTM and CDR2 ANQGSEA. The V and J ends lost 5 bases and 2 bases, in that order; junction bases with no gene match: 8. There are 14 residues in the CDR3. Supplemented by reference TRBV29-1 and TRBJ2-5, the full variable domain reads SAVISQKPSRDICQRGTSLTIQCQVDSQVTMMFWYRQQPGQSLTLIATANQGSEATYESGFVIDKFPISRPNLTFSTLTVSNMSPEDSSIYLCSVKLGTAQETQYFGPGTRLLVL.

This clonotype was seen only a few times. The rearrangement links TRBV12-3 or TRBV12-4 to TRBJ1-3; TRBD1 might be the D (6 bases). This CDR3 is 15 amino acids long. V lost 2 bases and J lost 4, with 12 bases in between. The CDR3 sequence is CASSLWGARGNTIYF. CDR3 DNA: TGTGCCAGCAGTTTATGGGGGGCGCGGGGAAACACCATATATTTT.

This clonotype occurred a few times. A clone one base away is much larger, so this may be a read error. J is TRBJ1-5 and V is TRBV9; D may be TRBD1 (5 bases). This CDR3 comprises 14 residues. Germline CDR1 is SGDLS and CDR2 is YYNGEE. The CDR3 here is CVSSLWGDFQPQHF. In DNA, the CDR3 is TGTGTCAGCAGCTTATGGGGGGACTTTCAGCCCCAGCATTTT. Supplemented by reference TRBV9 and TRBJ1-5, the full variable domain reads DSGVTQTPKHLITATGQRVTLRCSPRSGDLSVYWYQQSLDQGLQFLIQYYNGEERAKGNILERFSAQQFPDLHSELNLSSLELGDSALYFCVSSLWGDFQPQHFGDGTRLSIL.

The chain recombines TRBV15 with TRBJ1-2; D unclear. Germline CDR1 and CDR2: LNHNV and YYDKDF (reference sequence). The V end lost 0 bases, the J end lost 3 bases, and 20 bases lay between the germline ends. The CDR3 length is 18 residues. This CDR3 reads CATSRDSLTWAPDYGYTF. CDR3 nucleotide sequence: TGTGCCACCAGCAGAGATAGCCTCACGTGGGCACCCGACTATGGCTACACCTTC.

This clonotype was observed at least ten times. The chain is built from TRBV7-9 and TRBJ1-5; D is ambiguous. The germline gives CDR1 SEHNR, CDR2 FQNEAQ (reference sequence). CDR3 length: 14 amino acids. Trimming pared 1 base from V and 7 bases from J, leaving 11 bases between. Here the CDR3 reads CASSLVGPGQPQHF. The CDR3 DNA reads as TGTGCCAGCAGCTTAGTGGGTCCTGGACAGCCCCAGCATTTT.

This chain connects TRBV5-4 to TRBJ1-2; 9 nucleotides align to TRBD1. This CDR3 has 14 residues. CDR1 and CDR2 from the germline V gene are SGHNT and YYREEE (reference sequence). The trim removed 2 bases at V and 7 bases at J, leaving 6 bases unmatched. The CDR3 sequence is CASSFSGTGSGYTF. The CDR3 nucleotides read TGTGCCAGCAGCTTCTCCGGGACAGGGAGTGGCTACACCTTC.

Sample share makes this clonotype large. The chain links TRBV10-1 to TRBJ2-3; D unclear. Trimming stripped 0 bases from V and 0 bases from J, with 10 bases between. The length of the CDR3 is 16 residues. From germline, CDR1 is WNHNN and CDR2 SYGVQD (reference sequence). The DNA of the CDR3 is TGCGCCAGCAGTGAGTCGATGGGCCAAAGCACAGATACGCAGTATTTT. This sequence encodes CASSESMGQSTDTQYF.

In nucleotides, the CDR3 is TGCGCCAGCAGCGCAACAGGGGGGCAAGAGACCCAGTACTTC. It is translated as CASSATGGQETQYF. The chain recombines TRBV5-1 with TRBJ2-5; 8 bases map to TRBD1. The CDR3 has 14 amino acids. J lost 2 bases, V lost 4 bases, and 4 bases had no gene match. Germline loops: CDR1 SGHRS, CDR2 YFSETQ.

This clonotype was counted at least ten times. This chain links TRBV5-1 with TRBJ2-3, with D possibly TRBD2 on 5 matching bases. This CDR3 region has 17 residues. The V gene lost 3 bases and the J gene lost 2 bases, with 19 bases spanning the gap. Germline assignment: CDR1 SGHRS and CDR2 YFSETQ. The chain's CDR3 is CASSSPLGGQLTDTQYF. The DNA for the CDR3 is TGCGCCAGCAGCTCTCCATTGGGCGGGCAGCTCACAGATACGCAGTATTTT.

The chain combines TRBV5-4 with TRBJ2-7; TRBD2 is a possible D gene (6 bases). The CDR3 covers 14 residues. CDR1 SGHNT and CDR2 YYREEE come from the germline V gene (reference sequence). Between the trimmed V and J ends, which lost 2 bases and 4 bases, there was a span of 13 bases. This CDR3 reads CASSFPGLTYEQYF. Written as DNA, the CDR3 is TGTGCCAGCAGCTTTCCGGGACTGACGTACGAGCAGTACTTC.

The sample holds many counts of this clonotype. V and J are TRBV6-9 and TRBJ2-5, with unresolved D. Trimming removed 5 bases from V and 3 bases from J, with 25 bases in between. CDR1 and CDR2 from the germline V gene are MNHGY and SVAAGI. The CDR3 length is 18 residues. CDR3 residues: CASSATALPGPAKETQYF. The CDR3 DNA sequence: TGTGCCAGCAGTGCCACGGCTCTACCGGGCCCAGCAAAAGAGACCCAGTACTTC.

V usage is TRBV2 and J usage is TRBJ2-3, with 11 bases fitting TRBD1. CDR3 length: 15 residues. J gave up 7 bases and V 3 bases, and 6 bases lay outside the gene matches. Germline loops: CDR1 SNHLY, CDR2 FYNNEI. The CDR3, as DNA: TGTGCCAGCAGTGAGTTTGGACAGGGGGCGAATACGCAGTATTTT. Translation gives CASSEFGQGANTQYF.

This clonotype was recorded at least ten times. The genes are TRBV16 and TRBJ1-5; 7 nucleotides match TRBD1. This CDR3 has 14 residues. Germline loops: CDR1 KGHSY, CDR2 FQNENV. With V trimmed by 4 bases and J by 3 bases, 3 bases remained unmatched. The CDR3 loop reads CASSPTGANQPQHF. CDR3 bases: TGTGCCAGCAGCCCAACAGGGGCCAATCAGCCCCAGCATTTT.